The 32 T cell receptor beta chains given below trace back to one sample, sequenced in a study of blood T cell repertoires in COVID-19. Sequenced by immunoSEQ multiplex PCR; TCRdb stores in-frame clones only, minus some. The table shows about 190,000 clones, with roughly 85% occurring only once. Sequencing was performed on peripheral blood. The source of these receptors is a woman between 65 and 79 years old with acute or convalescent COVID-19.

J is TRBJ1-2 and V is TRBV7-8, with D tentatively TRBD1 (5 bases). Germline CDR1 is SGHVS and CDR2 is FQNEAQ. The length of the CDR3 is 13 residues. The V end lost 5 bases, the J end lost 5 bases, and 12 bases lay between the germline ends. CDR3 sequence reads: CASSRRQKYGYTF. CDR3 bases: TGTGCCAGCAGCCGGAGACAGAAGTATGGCTACACCTTC.

The chain uses TRBV11-3 and TRBJ2-1, with 7 positions matching TRBD1. The trim removed 6 bases at V and 8 bases at J, leaving 10 bases unmatched. The germline V gene has CDR1 SGHNT and CDR2 YENEEA. The CDR3 is 14 residues long. CDR3: CASSSTGWGDEQFF. The CDR3 nucleotides are TGTGCCAGCAGTTCGACAGGGTGGGGAGATGAGCAGTTCTTC.

The V call is TRBV10-3, the J call TRBJ1-1, with D hard to call. The germline V gene encodes CDR1 ENHRY and CDR2 SYGVKD. The CDR3 extends over 14 amino acids. Trimming stripped 3 bases from V and 10 bases from J, with 18 bases between. DNA for the CDR3: TGTGCCATCAGTGACCCCATGGCAGGCCCCGGAGCTTTCTTT. Protein sequence: CAISDPMAGPGAFF.

The J gene is TRBJ1-6, the V gene TRBV19; D is unresolved. V was cut by 5 bases and J by 2 bases, with 7 bases left in between. CDR1 and CDR2 (germline): LNHDA, SQIVND (reference sequence). This CDR3 is 14 amino acids long. CDR3 bases: TGTGCCAGTAGTCAACAGCCCTATAATTCACCCCTCCACTTT. Its translation: CASSQQPYNSPLHF.

This chain joins TRBV3-1 (or the pseudogene TRBV3-2) and TRBJ2-5, with a weak D call TRBD2 (6 bases). V gave up 3 bases and J gave up 5 bases, with 13 bases separating them. The germline CDR1 and CDR2 sequences are LGHDT and YNNKEL (reference sequence). This CDR3 region has 14 residues. Here the CDR3 reads CASSQLRGRETQYF. The CDR3 DNA reads as TGTGCCAGCAGCCAGTTGCGGGGTCGGGAGACCCAGTACTTC.

This clone was picked up a small number of times. J is TRBJ2-3 and V is TRBV13, with 8 nucleotides matching TRBD2. CDR1 PRHDT and CDR2 FYEKMQ come from the germline V gene (reference sequence). The CDR3 totals 16 residues. V shed 5 bases, J shed 6 bases, and the junction held 13 bases outside the gene matches. The CDR3 coding sequence is TGTGCCAGCAGCCTACGGGAGGGTCTGGTAGCCGATACGCAGTATTTT. It encodes CASSLREGLVADTQYF.

This clone appeared a single time. V gene TRBV5-8 combines with J gene TRBJ2-5; tentative D call: TRBD2 (6 bases). This CDR3 contains 14 residues. Germline V gene sequence: CDR1 SGHTS, CDR2 YDEGEE. Trimming took 4 bases from V and 4 from J, leaving 14 bases between them. This chain's CDR3 is CASSALGGAETQYF. CDR3 DNA sequence: TGTGCCAGCAGCGCCCTCGGAGGGGCAGAGACCCAGTACTTC.

The chain combines TRBV2 with TRBJ1-6; D is unresolved. Trimming shortened V by 1 base and J by 8 bases, and 12 bases separated the two germline ends. CDR1 and CDR2 from the germline V gene are SNHLY and FYNNEI. CDR3 length equals 15 residues. The chain's CDR3 is CASSEGVAGYSPLHF. The CDR3 DNA follows: TGTGCCAGCAGTGAAGGGGTGGCAGGCTATTCACCCCTCCACTTT.

The chain has TRBV29-1 and TRBJ1-4; D not certain. Germline CDR1 and CDR2: SQVTM and ANQGSEA. V lost 6 bases to trimming and J lost 5 bases, with 13 bases between them. The CDR3 contains 13 residues. The CDR3: CSVAPVPNEKLFF. For the CDR3, the DNA is TGCAGCGTGGCCCCCGTTCCAAATGAAAAACTGTTTTTT.

The chain has TRBV5-1 and TRBJ1-1; D call uncertain. The V gene lost 1 base and the J gene lost 1 base, with 5 bases spanning the gap. This CDR3 spans 13 amino acids. The germline gives CDR1 SGHRS, CDR2 YFSETQ. CDR3 nucleotide sequence: TGCGCCAGCAGCTTGAGCGAGAACACTGAAGCTTTCTTT. It encodes CASSLSENTEAFF.

The J gene is TRBJ2-7, the V gene TRBV7-3; a weak D match, TRBD1 (5 bases). Germline CDR1 is SGHTA and CDR2 is FQGTGA. The length of the CDR3 is 12 residues. Trimming shortened V by 11 bases and J by 4 bases, and 15 bases separated the two germline ends. CDR3 in DNA: TGTGCCGGATTATTACAGGTGTACGAGCAGTACTTC. Amino acids: CAGLLQVYEQYF.

The table lists this clone with a few counts. This chain uses TRBV5-1 with TRBJ2-1; D perhaps matches TRBD1 (6 bases). The CDR3 totals 14 residues. Germline V gives CDR1 SGHRS, CDR2 YFSETQ. V lost 2 bases, J lost 2 bases, and 8 bases lay in between. This chain's CDR3 is CASSFSGAYNEQFF. The CDR3, as DNA: TGCGCCAGCAGCTTTTCAGGGGCCTACAATGAGCAGTTCTTC. Combining the CDR3 with reference TRBV5-1 and TRBJ2-1 gives the whole variable domain KAGVTQTPRYLIKTRGQQVTLSCSPISGHRSVSWYQQTPGQGLQFLFEYFSETQRNKGNFPGRFSGRQFSNSRSEMNVSTLELGDSALYLCASSFSGAYNEQFFGPGTRLTVL.

V is TRBV18 and J is TRBJ2-7; 8 bases agree with TRBD1. The CDR3 sequence is 14 residues long. CDR1 KGHSH and CDR2 LQKENI come from the germline V gene. The V and J ends lost 6 bases and 2 bases, in that order; junction bases with no gene match: 6. CDR3 DNA: TGTGCCAGCTCTCAACAGGGGGTGACCTACGAGCAGTACTTC. Translating gives CASSQQGVTYEQYF. Drawing the rest from reference TRBV18 and TRBJ2-7, the complete variable domain is NAGVMQNPRHLVRRRGQEARLRCSPMKGHSHVYWYRQLPEEGLKFMVYLQKENIIDESGMPKERFSAEFPKEGPSILRIQQVVRGDSAAYFCASSQQGVTYEQYFGPGTRLTVT.

The chain carries TRBV5-1 and TRBJ1-1, with D uncertain. The length of the CDR3 is 14 residues. V lost 2 bases to trimming and J lost 0 bases, with 8 bases between them. Germline lookup yields CDR1 SGHRS and CDR2 YFSETQ. In DNA, the CDR3 is TGCGCCAGCAGCTTCGAATGGCTGAACACTGAAGCTTTCTTT. Protein: CASSFEWLNTEAFF.

V usage is TRBV2 and J usage is TRBJ2-7, with TRBD2 matching 7 bases. V lost 0 bases and J lost 3; bases outside the gene matches: 2. The CDR3 is 14 residues long. CDR1 SNHLY and CDR2 FYNNEI come from the germline V gene. The CDR3 protein is CASSEARGGYEQYF. Written as DNA, the CDR3 is TGTGCCAGCAGTGAAGCTCGCGGGGGCTACGAGCAGTACTTC.

In this sample, this clone turned up a few times. The chain is built from TRBV11-2 and TRBJ1-4; weak D call: TRBD1 (6 bases). This CDR3 has 15 residues. CDR1 SGHAT and CDR2 FQNNGV come from the germline V gene. Deletions cut 1 base from V and 4 bases from J, with 10 bases between. CDR3 in DNA: TGTGCCAGCAGCTTAGGGGACACCATTAATGAAAAACTGTTTTTT. Its protein product is CASSLGDTINEKLFF.

This chain uses TRBV14 with TRBJ2-1, with D possibly matching TRBD2 (5 bases). Germline lookup yields CDR1 SGHDN and CDR2 FVKESK. V lost 5 bases, J lost 5 bases, and 22 bases lay in between. The CDR3 loop spans 17 amino acids. The CDR3, as DNA: TGTGCCAGCAGCTTATTGCCCGGAGGATATTGGGACAATGAGCAGTTCTTC. Encoded protein: CASSLLPGGYWDNEQFF.

The chain joins TRBV5-1 to TRBJ2-5, with TRBD1 matching over 9 bases. The CDR3 extends over 16 amino acids. The germline V gene encodes CDR1 SGHRS and CDR2 YFSETQ. Trimming cost V 4 bases and J 3 bases; bases outside gene matches: 10. CDR3 sequence: CASSRFLDRGEETQYF. DNA of the CDR3: TGCGCCAGCAGCCGTTTTTTGGACAGGGGAGAAGAGACCCAGTACTTC.

This clone was detected a few times. The rearrangement uses TRBV19 and TRBJ2-1; 10 bases match TRBD2. J gave up 3 bases and V 1 base, and 9 bases lay outside the gene matches. Germline-derived CDR1 and CDR2 are LNHDA and SQIVND (reference sequence). The CDR3 length is 18 residues. The CDR3 DNA sequence: TGTGCCAGTAGTATAGGGGGCAGCGGGAGGGCCGGCTACAATGAGCAGTTCTTC. Translating gives CASSIGGSGRAGYNEQFF.

The chain recombines TRBV19 with TRBJ1-3; D may be TRBD1 (5 bases). Trimming removed 1 base at V and 7 bases at J, with 11 bases between. From germline, CDR1 is LNHDA and CDR2 SQIVND (reference sequence). There are 14 residues in the CDR3. As DNA, the CDR3 is TGTGCCAGTAGTATAGGCACAGGCAGCAACACCATATATTTT. Translated, it gives CASSIGTGSNTIYF. The whole variable domain, remainder taken from reference TRBV19 and TRBJ1-3, is DGGITQSPKYLFRKEGQNVTLSCEQNLNHDAMYWYRQDPGQGLRLIYYSQIVNDFQKGDIAEGYSVSREKKESFPLTVTSAQKNPTAFYLCASSIGTGSNTIYFGEGSWLTVV.

Written as DNA, the CDR3 is TGCAGCGTTGATGACCCGAAAAAGGGGGTTGACGAGCAGTACTTC. Its translation is CSVDDPKKGVDEQYF. The chain joins TRBV29-1 to TRBJ2-7; TRBD1 is a possible D gene (6 bases). The V and J ends lost 3 bases and 5 bases respectively, with 20 bases between them. CDR1 is SQVTM, CDR2 ANQGSEA, per germline. The CDR3 extends over 15 amino acids.

V gene TRBV20-1 combines with J gene TRBJ2-5; 7 positions match TRBD1. The J segment lost 4 bases and the V segment lost 8 bases, leaving 4 bases of the junction unmatched. Germline CDR1 is DFQATT and CDR2 is SNEGSKA (reference sequence). The CDR3 has 11 amino acids. CDR3 coding DNA: TGCAGTTCAGGGGGACGAGAGACCCAGTACTTC. This translates into CSSGGRETQYF.

The J gene is TRBJ1-5, the V gene TRBV7-8; perhaps TRBD1 as D (6 bases). V dropped 4 bases and J dropped 0 bases, with 16 bases sitting between them. The CDR3 extends over 17 amino acids. Germline loops: CDR1 SGHVS, CDR2 FQNEAQ. The CDR3 here is CASSSRTVKYSNQPQHF. CDR3 bases: TGTGCCAGCAGCTCCCGGACAGTAAAATATAGCAATCAGCCCCAGCATTTT. The entire variable domain, with the rest obtained from reference TRBV7-8 and TRBJ1-5, is as follows: GAGVSQSPRYKVAKRGQDVALRCDPISGHVSLFWYQQALGQGPEFLTYFQNEAQLDKSGLPSDRFFAERPEGSVSTLKIQRTQQEDSAVYLCASSSRTVKYSNQPQHFGDGTRLSIL.

This chain links TRBV30 with TRBJ2-1; tentative D call: TRBD1 (6 bases). CDR1 and CDR2 from the germline V gene are GTSNPN and SVGIG (reference sequence). The CDR3 is 14 amino acids. Trimming pared 4 bases from V and 9 bases from J, leaving 19 bases between. The CDR3 nucleotides read TGTGCCTGGAAAGTACAGGGTGTGGATGGTGAGCAGTTCTTC. It yields the protein CAWKVQGVDGEQFF.

This clone was picked up one time. The chain joins TRBV7-9 to TRBJ1-6; D is perhaps TRBD1 (6 bases). The CDR3 is 16 amino acids. The germline gives CDR1 SEHNR, CDR2 FQNEAQ (reference sequence). Trimming pared 1 base from V and 11 bases from J, leaving 18 bases between. Written as DNA, the CDR3 is TGTGCCAGCAGCTTAGGGTCTGGACAGTCCCGGGCACCCCTCCACTTT. Residues: CASSLGSGQSRAPLHF.

J is TRBJ2-7 and V is TRBV25-1, with TRBD1 matching over 9 bases. CDR1 MGHDK and CDR2 SYGVNS come from the germline V gene. The CDR3 is made up of 17 amino acids. With 1 base clipped from V and 1 base from J, the junction kept 8 bases outside the gene matches. The CDR3 is CASSELNDRGASYEQYF. The CDR3 nucleotides read TGTGCCAGCAGTGAATTGAATGACAGGGGGGCTTCCTACGAGCAGTACTTC.

This chain joins TRBV9 and TRBJ2-1; TRBD2 matches 7 bases. Losses at the gene ends were 4 bases for V and 3 bases for J; bases not matched to a gene: 10. The CDR3 consists of 16 residues. Germline assignment: CDR1 SGDLS and CDR2 YYNGEE. Written as DNA, the CDR3 is TGTGCCAGCAGCCCCTCCCAGCGGGGCGTCTACAATGAGCAGTTCTTC. It encodes CASSPSQRGVYNEQFF.

The chain couples TRBV27 to TRBJ1-2; 7 bases fit TRBD1. The CDR3 contains 17 residues. Germline CDR1 MNHEY, CDR2 SMNVEV (reference sequence). V was clipped by 5 bases and J by 8 bases; unmatched bases: 20. The CDR3: CASSPPARIVQGKGYTF. For the CDR3, the DNA is TGTGCCAGCAGTCCCCCGGCCCGCATTGTACAGGGGAAAGGCTACACCTTC.

The chain has TRBV19 and TRBJ2-1; 12 bases are shared with TRBD2. This CDR3 comprises 13 residues. Germline V lookup: CDR1 LNHDA, CDR2 SQIVND (reference sequence). The V segment lost 6 bases and the J segment 6 bases; nucleotides outside the gene matches: 0. This chain's CDR3 is CASRGLAGNEQFF. The CDR3 DNA follows: TGTGCCAGTAGGGGACTAGCGGGCAATGAGCAGTTCTTC.

The chain has TRBV11-2 and TRBJ2-7; D perhaps matches TRBD1 (6 bases). The CDR3 totals 15 residues. CDR1 is SGHAT, CDR2 FQNNGV, per germline. V shed 5 bases and J shed 3 bases, with 17 bases lying between them. CDR3 protein: CASSILLGDNYEQYF. The CDR3 region has the DNA TGTGCCAGCAGCATCCTCCTAGGGGACAACTACGAGCAGTACTTC. The complete variable domain, with remaining parts taken from reference TRBV11-2 and TRBJ2-7, reads EAGVAQSPRYKIIEKRQSVAFWCNPISGHATLYWYQQILGQGPKLLIQFQNNGVVDDSQLPKDRFSAERLKGVDSTLKIQPAKLEDSAVYLCASSILLGDNYEQYFGPGTRLTVT.

The chain uses TRBV9 and TRBJ2-2, with 8 bases lining up with TRBD2. This CDR3 is 14 amino acids long. CDR1 is SGDLS, CDR2 YYNGEE, per germline. Germline trimming cut 4 bases from V and 7 bases from J; bases unmatched to any gene: 6. The CDR3 is CASSPIGTSGELFF. CDR3 coding DNA: TGTGCCAGCAGCCCGATCGGGACTAGCGGGGAGCTGTTTTTT.

The gene calls are TRBV19 and TRBJ2-1, with D perhaps TRBD1 (6 bases). Germline V gene data show CDR1 as LNHDA and CDR2 as SQIVND (reference sequence). Trimming stripped 6 bases from V and 7 bases from J, with 16 bases between. The CDR3 has 14 amino acids. The CDR3 loop reads CASREQQGSNEQFF. For the CDR3, the DNA is TGTGCCAGTAGAGAGCAACAGGGTTCTAATGAGCAGTTCTTC.